These T cell receptor beta chains were read from a single sample in a study of blood T cells in healthy people across ages. TCRdb redid the calling of the 5' RACE reads with MiXCR, one entry per CDR3 protein. Among roughly 1.5 million distinct CDR3 sequences listed, approximately 42% were seen once. Sequences were obtained from blood. The source of these receptors is a woman between 18 and 30 years old in good health. Each CDR3 is given with its conserved first and last residue. D genes are given only for firm matches. A clone size is listed for some rows: how often the clone was seen (once, few, many), or a class if it is expanded.

v_gene	j_gene	abundance	d_gene	CDR3nt	CDR3aa
TRBV4-1	TRBJ2-5	.	TRBD2	TGCGCCAGCAGCCAAGTGAAAGCGGGAGTTCGTGGAGATGAGCAGTACTTC	CASSQVKAGVRGDEQYF
TRBV5-5	TRBJ2-3	.	.	TGTGCCAGCAGCTTGGCCATGGCACTCGCTTTAGGGGATACGCAGTATTTT	CASSLAMALALGDTQYF
TRBV21-1	TRBJ2-7	few	.	TGTGCCAGCAGCAACTACGATCCGGGCAGGGGTTCCGAGCAGTACTTC	CASSNYDPGRGSEQYF
TRBV9	TRBJ2-5	.	.	TGTGCCAGCAGCTCATGGACTGAAGAGACCCAGTACTTC	CASSSWTEETQYF
TRBV7-8	TRBJ2-7	.	.	TGTGCCAGCAGCTTAGGCCAGGCGGGGGCCTTCTACGAGCAGTACTTC	CASSLGQAGAFYEQYF
TRBV4-1	TRBJ1-2	few	.	TGCGCCAGCAGCCAAGCATCGACAGCTAGTAACTATGGCTACACCTTC	CASSQASTASNYGYTF
TRBV24-1	TRBJ2-1	few	TRBD2	TGTGCCACCAGTGATTCCGTGGGACTAGCGGCGGATGAGCAGTTCTTC	CATSDSVGLAADEQFF
TRBV4-2	TRBJ2-5	.	TRBD2	TGTGCCAGCAGCCACAGACTAGCGGGGCCCTCTGGAGAGACCCAGTACTTC	CASSHRLAGPSGETQYF
TRBV9	TRBJ2-4	few	.	TGTGCCAGCAGCCCAAAGGAGGGGGTAGCCAAAAACATTCAGTACTTC	CASSPKEGVAKNIQYF
TRBV30	TRBJ2-7	.	.	TGTGCCTGGAGTGACAGTTTCTACGAGCAGTACTTC	CAWSDSFYEQYF
TRBV11-2	TRBJ1-1	.	TRBD1	TGTGCCAGCAACCCGACAGGGCTGAACACTGAAGCTTTCTTT	CASNPTGLNTEAFF
TRBV3-1	TRBJ2-2	.	TRBD1	TGTGCCAGCAGCCAAGTGAGGGACAGGGCGATGGACACCGGGGAGCTGTTTTTT	CASSQVRDRAMDTGELFF
TRBV2	TRBJ2-5	.	.	TGTGCCAGCCGGGACATCCAAGAGACCCAGTACTTC	CASRDIQETQYF
TRBV9	TRBJ2-2	.	.	TGTGCCAGCAGCGAGGGCCCGGGGTACGGGGAGCTGTTTTTT	CASSEGPGYGELFF
TRBV20-1	TRBJ1-1	.	.	TGCAGTGCTAGAAACAGAATGAACACTGAAGCTTTCTTT	CSARNRMNTEAFF
TRBV15	TRBJ2-7	few	.	TGTGCCACCAGCAGAGATCCCGGGACCACCTACGAGCAGTACTTC	CATSRDPGTTYEQYF
TRBV3-1	TRBJ2-3	few	.	TGTGCCAGCAGTCCCTTGTGGGGAGATACGCAGTATTTT	CASSPLWGDTQYF
TRBV6-5	TRBJ1-1	.	TRBD1	TGTGCCAGCAGGTGGCGGGGACAGGGAAGTTTTGAAGCTTTCTTT	CASRWRGQGSFEAFF
TRBV20-1	TRBJ1-2	few	.	TGCAGTGCTAGAACGACAAACCGCTATGGCTACACCTTC	CSARTTNRYGYTF
TRBV7-9	TRBJ1-1	.	.	TGTGCCAGCAGCCCCAACCCAGGGGCTGAAGCTTTCTTT	CASSPNPGAEAFF
TRBV29-1	TRBJ1-2	few	.	TGCAGCGTTGAAGTTCTCGGGGACTATGGTGGCTACACCTTC	CSVEVLGDYGGYTF
TRBV25-1	TRBJ1-5	once	.	TGTGCCAGCAGTCCCCCCGACAGCGTCAATCAGCCCCAGCATTTT	CASSPPDSVNQPQHF
TRBV6-2/TRBV6-3	TRBJ1-5	.	TRBD1	TGTGCCAGCAGTTGGGGACAGGGGTCCGGGCAGCCCCAGCATTTT	CASSWGQGSGQPQHF
TRBV12-3/TRBV12-4	TRBJ2-2	.	TRBD1	TGTGCCAGCAGCAGGGGGCGAACCGGGGAGCTGTTTTTT	CASSRGRTGELFF
TRBV12-3/TRBV12-4	TRBJ2-7	few	.	TGTGCCAGCCAGTTTAGGGGAGCGGATGACGAGCAGTACTTC	CASQFRGADDEQYF
TRBV6-6	TRBJ2-3	few	TRBD2	TGTGCCAGCAGTTACCGGACTAGCGGGGCCACAGATACGCAGTATTTT	CASSYRTSGATDTQYF
TRBV29-1	TRBJ1-3	few	.	TGCAGCGTTGCCCCGGGCTCTGGAAACACCATATATTTT	CSVAPGSGNTIYF
TRBV29-1	TRBJ2-4	once	.	TGCAGCGTTGAAGATCAAAGGCAGGGGAAAAACATTCAGTACTTC	CSVEDQRQGKNIQYF
TRBV11-2	TRBJ1-1	.	.	TGTGCCAGCAGTAAGGGTACAGGAGCTTTCTTT	CASSKGTGAFF
TRBV21-1	TRBJ1-1	few	.	TGTGCCAGCAGCAAAGGGAACAGGGATAATGAAGCTTTCTTT	CASSKGNRDNEAFF
TRBV7-2	TRBJ1-2	.	TRBD1	TGTGCCAGCAGCCCACAAGGACAGGACGTGTATGGCTACACCTTC	CASSPQGQDVYGYTF
TRBV7-2	TRBJ1-1	few	TRBD1	TGTGCCAGCAGCCCCAGACAGGGGGTCACTGAAGCTTTCTTT	CASSPRQGVTEAFF
TRBV12-3/TRBV12-4	TRBJ2-7	few	.	TGTGCCAGCAGTTTAGGAGGAGGGTTAGGGCAGTACTTC	CASSLGGGLGQYF
TRBV30	TRBJ2-7	.	TRBD2	TGTGCCTGGAGTACCTCCGGGACTAGCGGCTACGAGCAGTACTTC	CAWSTSGTSGYEQYF
TRBV6-2/TRBV6-3	TRBJ2-5	once	.	TGTGCCAGCAGTTACTCGATGGCAGGGAGCAATGAGCAGTACTTC	CASSYSMAGSNEQYF
TRBV4-3	TRBJ2-3	.	TRBD2	TGCGCCAGCGGCCGAAGCCTGGCTAGCGGGAGGAGCAGTGCAGATACGCAGTATTTT	CASGRSLASGRSSADTQYF
TRBV5-1	TRBJ2-6	.	.	TGCGCCAGCAGCTTGACCGAGGGGAGACACGTCCTGACTTTC	CASSLTEGRHVLTF
TRBV6-6	TRBJ2-1	.	.	TGTGCCAGCAGTTACGAAGGCCCTAATTACAATGAGCAGTTCTTC	CASSYEGPNYNEQFF
TRBV20-1	TRBJ2-1	.	TRBD2	TGCGGTGCTCTAGCGGGGTCATTACGCAATGAGCAGTTCTTC	CGALAGSLRNEQFF
TRBV19	TRBJ2-7	.	TRBD1	TGTGCCAGTATGGGACAGGCCTACGAGCAGTACTTC	CASMGQAYEQYF
TRBV6-2/TRBV6-3	TRBJ2-3	once	.	TGTACCAGCAGTTACTTAACCGGGCCTCGTCTGGATACGCAGTATTTT	CTSSYLTGPRLDTQYF
TRBV19	TRBJ1-2	few	.	TGTGCCAGTAGTATAGACGTCACGGCGGCTTCCTATGGCTACACCTTC	CASSIDVTAASYGYTF
TRBV30	TRBJ2-5	.	.	TGTGCCTGGTCTACTGGATCGGAGACCCAGTACTTC	CAWSTGSETQYF
TRBV29-1	TRBJ2-2	once	TRBD1	TGCAGCGTTGGACAGGGAACCACCGGGGAGCTGTTTTTT	CSVGQGTTGELFF
TRBV5-1	TRBJ1-2	.	.	TGCGCCAGCGGCTTGGTATCGGACGGAAGCTATGGCTACACCTTC	CASGLVSDGSYGYTF
TRBV30	TRBJ2-3	.	.	TGTGCCTGGAGAGGGGCCGGAGGTGGCACAGATACGCAGTATTTT	CAWRGAGGGTDTQYF
TRBV20-1	TRBJ2-3	few	.	TGCAGTGCTAGAGCCCCGCGGGGCACAGATACGCAGTATTTT	CSARAPRGTDTQYF
TRBV20-1	TRBJ2-3	.	.	TGCAGTCCCCTCACGGGACGCACAGATACGCAGTATTTT	CSPLTGRTDTQYF
TRBV24-1	TRBJ1-2	.	.	TGTGCCACCAGTGACCGTGGACGGGGAAACGGTGGCTACACCTTC	CATSDRGRGNGGYTF
TRBV6-6	TRBJ2-3	.	TRBD2	TGTGCCAGCAGCCAAAATAGCGGGGGGGCCAGGAATACGCAGTATTTT	CASSQNSGGARNTQYF
TRBV4-3	TRBJ2-1	.	.	TGCGCCAGCAGCCAAGATCCGGCCCCATCGAGCTCCTACAATGAGCAGTTCTTC	CASSQDPAPSSSYNEQFF
TRBV7-2	TRBJ2-5	.	.	TGTGCCAGCAGCCTCGGACTATCCCTTCAAGAGACCCAGTACTTC	CASSLGLSLQETQYF
TRBV12-3/TRBV12-4	TRBJ2-5	few	.	TGTGCCAGCAGTTTAACGGCCCTCCAAGAGACCCAGTACTTC	CASSLTALQETQYF
TRBV4-3	TRBJ2-7	.	.	TGCGCCAGCAGCCAAGATCTATCGAGCTCCTACGAGCAGTACTTC	CASSQDLSSSYEQYF
TRBV7-2	TRBJ2-4	.	TRBD1	TGTGCCAGCAGCAAACCCGAGACAGGGGAAAACATTCAGTACTTC	CASSKPETGENIQYF